These 24 T cell receptor beta chains came from one sample sequenced in a study of T-cell memory formation after mild COVID-19. MiXCR, applied by TCRdb to the 5' RACE reads, yields one record per CDR3 protein. The sample has hundreds of thousands of distinct CDR3 sequences, nearly 25% seen once. Input material: PBMCs or a T cell subset sorted from them (not recorded which). These receptors came from an adult woman who had mild COVID-19 (a few samples of this study predate the infection). Cell type and time point are not known.

This clonotype was found a few times. The chain links TRBV7-9 to TRBJ2-1; D possibly corresponds to TRBD2 (5 bases). Trimming cost V 3 bases and J 7 bases, with 19 bases left between them. Germline V lookup: CDR1 SEHNR, CDR2 FQNEAQ (reference sequence). This CDR3 contains 16 residues. The CDR3 bases are TGTGCCAGCAGCTTCCTACCAGAAGGGCCGGGGAATGAGCAGTTCTTC. Encoded protein: CASSFLPEGPGNEQFF.

The sample holds a few counts of this clonotype. J is TRBJ2-1 and V is TRBV11-2; 9 bases match TRBD2. Trimming removed 2 bases from V and 7 bases from J; junction bases left unmatched: 6. The germline gives CDR1 SGHAT, CDR2 FQNNGV. The CDR3 loop spans 15 amino acids. The CDR3 DNA sequence: TGTGCCAGCAGCTTAATCGTTAGCGGGAGTAATGAGCAGTTCTTC. Protein: CASSLIVSGSNEQFF. Using reference TRBV11-2 and TRBJ2-1 for the parts outside the CDR3, the full variable domain is EAGVAQSPRYKIIEKRQSVAFWCNPISGHATLYWYQQILGQGPKLLIQFQNNGVVDDSQLPKDRFSAERLKGVDSTLKIQPAKLEDSAVYLCASSLIVSGSNEQFFGPGTRLTVL.

This sequence joins TRBV5-1 and TRBJ2-1, with 9 bases identical to TRBD1. Looked up from germline, CDR1 is SGHRS and CDR2 is YFSETQ. Trimming took 4 bases from V and 1 from J; bases not matched to a gene: 3. This CDR3 has 15 amino acids. The CDR3 sequence: CASSDGTGSYNEQFF. The CDR3 DNA follows: TGCGCCAGCAGCGACGGGACAGGGTCCTACAATGAGCAGTTCTTC.

The J gene is TRBJ2-1, the V gene TRBV11-3; either TRBD1 or TRBD2 may fit D (6 bases each). The CDR3 consists of 13 residues. Trimming shortened V by 3 bases and J by 10 bases, and 13 bases separated the two germline ends. The germline V gene encodes CDR1 SGHNT and CDR2 YENEEA. The CDR3 region has the DNA TGTGCCAGCAGCTTGCTGGGGGGCGCGGAGCAGTTCTTC. As protein: CASSLLGGAEQFF.

In this sample, this clonotype turned up a few times. The J gene is TRBJ2-7, the V gene TRBV6-2 or TRBV6-3; 8 bases fit TRBD2. The CDR3 is 17 amino acids. The trim removed 11 bases at V and 0 bases at J, leaving 18 bases unmatched. Per germline, CDR1 MNHEY and CDR2 SVGEGT. The CDR3: CAANLITSGKSSYEQYF. CDR3 nucleotide sequence: TGTGCCGCCAACTTAATTACTAGCGGCAAATCCTCCTACGAGCAGTACTTC.

This clonotype was seen a few times. The chain carries TRBV7-9 and TRBJ2-5; D remains unclear. CDR1 SEHNR and CDR2 FQNEAQ come from the germline V gene (reference sequence). The CDR3 length is 14 residues. The ends were cut back, 5 bases at V and 1 base at J, with 11 bases in the middle. In nucleotides, the CDR3 is TGTGCCAGCAGCCAACCGAGGCGCCAAGAGACCCAGTACTTC. This translates into CASSQPRRQETQYF.

The chain has TRBV9 and TRBJ2-7; 7 positions match TRBD2. V dropped 3 bases and J dropped 5; count of bases not matched to a gene: 5. Germline V gives CDR1 SGDLS, CDR2 YYNGEE. The CDR3 covers 13 residues. CDR3 nucleotides: TGTGCCAGCAGCGCAACTAGCGAGCACGAGCAGTACTTC. It yields the protein CASSATSEHEQYF.

The chain employs TRBV12-3 or TRBV12-4 and TRBJ1-1; TRBD1 aligns across 7 bases. The CDR3 consists of 13 residues. Trimming cost V 8 bases and J 9 bases; bases outside gene matches: 12. CDR3 in amino acids: CASESQGGLKAFF. CDR3 in DNA: TGTGCCAGCGAGTCCCAGGGGGGACTAAAAGCTTTCTTT.

The chain combines TRBV21-1 with TRBJ1-5; the table gives TRBD1 as D, unverified against the DNA. TRBV21-1 is shown as a pseudogene. The CDR3 runs 19 residues. For the CDR3, the DNA is TGTGCCAGCAGCGCAAGCATAAAGGGACAGGGTAGAGGGGATCAGCCCCAGCATTTT. Protein sequence: CASSASIKGQGRGDQPQHF.

The chain has TRBV6-1 and TRBJ2-2; TRBD2 aligns across 9 bases. The germline gives CDR1 MNHNS, CDR2 SASEGT. V shed 5 bases and J 1 base; nucleotides not matched to a gene: 5. The CDR3 is made up of 16 amino acids. The CDR3 sequence: CASSITLAGNTGELFF. The DNA of the CDR3 is TGTGCCAGCAGTATTACACTAGCGGGGAACACCGGGGAGCTGTTTTTT.

The chain is built from TRBV7-2 and TRBJ2-3, with D uncertain. Germline loops: CDR1 SGHTA, CDR2 FQGNSA. The ends were cut back, 5 bases at V and 0 bases at J, with 9 bases in the middle. This CDR3 spans 14 amino acids. The CDR3 bases are TGTGCCAGCAGCCCGATATCTAGCACAGATACGCAGTATTTT. Its translation: CASSPISSTDTQYF.

This clonotype was observed once. Here the CDR3 reads CASSLNREWGTDTQYF. The CDR3 DNA follows: TGTGCCAGCAGTCTAAACAGGGAATGGGGCACAGATACGCAGTATTTT. The chain employs TRBV6-5 and TRBJ2-3, with D possibly matching TRBD1 (6 bases). This CDR3 has 16 residues. Germline loops: CDR1 MNHEY, CDR2 SVGAGI. With 5 bases removed from V and 1 base from J, the gap between germline ends came to 16 bases.

This clonotype came up a few times. The J gene is TRBJ2-7, the V gene TRBV30, with D possibly matching TRBD2 (6 bases). The germline V and J ends were trimmed by 4 bases and 6 bases, with 22 bases remaining between them. Germline lookup yields CDR1 GTSNPN and CDR2 SVGIG (reference sequence). This CDR3 region has 15 residues. In nucleotides, the CDR3 is TGTGCCTGGACTCCCCAGTTAGGAGGGTTCAGCGAGCAGTACTTC. Its translation is CAWTPQLGGFSEQYF.

The chain employs TRBV2 and TRBJ2-3; D unresolved. Trimming pared 4 bases from V and 2 bases from J, leaving 7 bases between. The CDR3 runs 13 residues. The germline CDR1 and CDR2 sequences are SNHLY and FYNNEI. The CDR3 DNA reads as TGTGCCAGCAGTGGGGAAGTCACAGATACGCAGTATTTT. It encodes CASSGEVTDTQYF.

This clonotype was detected a few times. The chain couples TRBV7-3 to TRBJ2-2; D remains ambiguous. V lost 1 base to trimming and J lost 1 base, with 7 bases between them. The CDR3 contains 15 residues. Germline V gene data show CDR1 as SGHTA and CDR2 as FQGTGA. The CDR3, as DNA: TGTGCCAGCAGCTTAAATGCACAGAACACCGGGGAGCTGTTTTTT. It codes for CASSLNAQNTGELFF.

This clonotype was picked up a small number of times. This rearrangement joins TRBV7-9 to TRBJ2-1, with D possibly being TRBD2 (6 bases). The CDR3 has 15 amino acids. Trimming removed 5 bases from V and 10 bases from J, with 21 bases in between. Per germline, CDR1 SEHNR and CDR2 FQNEAQ (reference sequence). The CDR3 is CASSLLEGPLQEQFF. For the CDR3, the DNA is TGTGCCAGCAGCCTCTTGGAGGGGCCCCTACAGGAGCAGTTCTTC.

In this sample, this clonotype turned up a few times. This chain joins TRBV20-1 and TRBJ2-1; 14 bases line up with TRBD2. J was trimmed by 4 bases and V by 4 bases; bases with no gene match: 9. The CDR3 is 17 amino acids. Germline V gene sequence: CDR1 DFQATT, CDR2 SNEGSKA (reference sequence). In DNA form, the CDR3 reads TGCAGTGCTAAGGGACTAGCGGGAGAGTGGGTATACAATGAGCAGTTCTTC. Translation gives CSAKGLAGEWVYNEQFF.

There are a few counts of this clonotype. The chain employs TRBV14 and TRBJ2-2, with 7 bases identical to TRBD1. The CDR3 covers 17 residues. Trimming removed 3 bases from V and 4 bases from J; junction bases left unmatched: 11. The germline gives CDR1 SGHDN, CDR2 FVKESK. CDR3 nucleotides: TGTGCCAGCAGCCACCGGGACAGCACACGATTCACCGGGGAGCTGTTTTTT. It translates to CASSHRDSTRFTGELFF. The complete variable domain, with remaining parts taken from reference TRBV14 and TRBJ2-2, reads EAGVTQFPSHSVIEKGQTVTLRCDPISGHDNLYWYRRVMGKEIKFLLHFVKESKQDESGMPNNRFLAERTGGTYSTLKVQPAELEDSGVYFCASSHRDSTRFTGELFFGEGSRLTVL.

This clonotype came up a few times. V usage is TRBV24-1 and J usage is TRBJ2-7; TRBD2 aligns across 8 bases. The CDR3 is made up of 16 amino acids. Per the germline V gene, CDR1 is KGHDR and CDR2 is SFDVKD. V lost 3 bases and J lost 2; bases outside the gene matches: 8. In DNA form, the CDR3 reads TGTGCCACCAGTGATGGAAGCGGGAGTCAGCCCTACGAGCAGTACTTC. Translating gives CATSDGSGSQPYEQYF.

The J gene is TRBJ2-2, the V gene TRBV19; D is uncertain. Germline V lookup: CDR1 LNHDA, CDR2 SQIVND (reference sequence). The V end lost 5 bases, the J end lost 4 bases, and 8 bases lay between the germline ends. This CDR3 is 13 amino acids long. The CDR3 loop is CASSGRFTGELFF. Written as DNA, the CDR3 is TGTGCCAGTAGTGGTAGATTCACCGGGGAGCTGTTTTTT. The whole variable domain, filled in from reference TRBV19 and TRBJ2-2, reads DGGITQSPKYLFRKEGQNVTLSCEQNLNHDAMYWYRQDPGQGLRLIYYSQIVNDFQKGDIAEGYSVSREKKESFPLTVTSAQKNPTAFYLCASSGRFTGELFFGEGSRLTVL.

This chain uses TRBV12-3 or TRBV12-4 with TRBJ1-2; TRBD1 agrees at 7 bases. CDR3 length: 13 amino acids. V shed 6 bases, J shed 4 bases, and the junction held 5 bases outside the gene matches. CDR3 DNA: TGTGCCAGCAGACTACCAGGGGGCTATGGCTACACCTTC. It is translated as CASRLPGGYGYTF.

The chain has TRBV25-1 and TRBJ2-1, with unresolved D. V lost 1 base and J lost 4, with 5 bases in between. The germline CDR1 and CDR2 sequences are MGHDK and SYGVNS. This CDR3 has 13 amino acids. The CDR3 spells CASSEFGYNEQFF. CDR3 DNA sequence: TGTGCCAGCAGTGAATTCGGGTACAATGAGCAGTTCTTC.

This rearrangement joins TRBV3-1 to TRBJ2-7, with a weak D call TRBD1 (6 bases). The CDR3 is 15 amino acids. Germline CDR1 reads LGHDT; CDR2 reads YNNKEL (reference sequence). The V end was cut by 5 bases, the J end by 0 bases, with 14 bases between. This CDR3 is CASSSTGLVSYEQYF. Written as DNA, the CDR3 is TGTGCCAGCAGCTCCACAGGGCTAGTCTCCTACGAGCAGTACTTC.

This chain joins TRBV12-3 or TRBV12-4 and TRBJ1-6, with no clear D. V was trimmed by 1 base and J by 7 bases, leaving 14 bases between them. This CDR3 has 16 residues. The CDR3 DNA follows: TGTGCCAGCAGTTTAGGGCCAAACCGAATCAATTCACCCCTCCACTTT. Protein product: CASSLGPNRINSPLHF.